These 12 T cell receptor beta chains share one sample of origin, sequenced in a study of T cells in Graves' hyperthyroidism and ophthalmopathy. RNA transcripts were the template for amplifying TCR beta CDR3 regions. Initially, a first-round RT-PCR of the TCR CDR3 employed the HTBI primer set. TCRdb recomputed calls from the multiplex PCR reads with MiXCR, one row per CDR3 protein. This sample has a few hundred thousand distinct CDR3 sequences; 46% occur once, and the top ten carry about 8.3%. Sequenced sample: peripheral blood or thyroid tissue (not recorded which). The receptor set was obtained from a woman between 18 and 29 years old with Graves' hyperthyroidism.

This clonotype occurred many times. V and J are TRBV24-1 and TRBJ1-2; D unclear. Germline V CDR1 and CDR2: KGHDR, SFDVKD. The CDR3 runs 14 residues. V shed 1 base and J shed 8 bases, with 13 bases lying between them. CDR3 amino acids: CATSDLRWDTGYTF. The CDR3 DNA is TGTGCCACCAGTGATTTAAGGTGGGATACCGGCTACACCTTC.

This clonotype was seen a single time. DNA for the CDR3: TGTGCCAGCATTCCGGGACGGCAAGAGACCCAGTACTTC. It is translated as CASIPGRQETQYF. This rearrangement joins TRBV2 to TRBJ2-5; D may be TRBD1 or TRBD2 (5 bases each). Germline V gene sequence: CDR1 SNHLY, CDR2 FYNNEI. This CDR3 is 13 amino acids long. Trimming cost V 7 bases and J 2 bases, with 11 bases left between them.

The V call is TRBV4-1, the J call TRBJ2-7; tentative D call: TRBD1 (6 bases). V shed 0 bases and J shed 3 bases, with 12 bases lying between them. CDR1 is MGHRA and CDR2 is YSYEKL in the germline V gene. This CDR3 region has 15 residues. The CDR3 DNA reads as TGCGCCAGCAGCCAAGATATTTTACAGGGCTACGAGCAGTACTTC. It encodes CASSQDILQGYEQYF.

The genes are TRBV6-6 and TRBJ2-2; 10 bases are a match to TRBD2. The CDR3 length is 16 residues. The junction had 4 bases not matched to a gene; V was cut back by 1 base and J by 5 bases. Germline V gives CDR1 MNHNY, CDR2 SVGAGI (reference sequence). This CDR3 is CASSYWTSGLTGELFF. CDR3 coding DNA: TGTGCCAGCAGTTACTGGACTAGCGGACTTACCGGGGAGCTGTTTTTT.

J is TRBJ1-1 and V is TRBV29-1, with D unclear. This CDR3 contains 12 residues. The germline V and J ends were trimmed by 8 bases and 5 bases, with 15 bases remaining between them. CDR1 and CDR2 (germline): SQVTM, ANQGSEA. Written as DNA, the CDR3 is TGCAGCCAAAATAGGGATGGGACTGAAGCTTTCTTT. It encodes CSQNRDGTEAFF.

This clonotype was seen many times. The chain recombines TRBV20-1 with TRBJ2-7; 8 bases line up with TRBD2. Trimming removed 0 bases from V and 4 bases from J; junction bases left unmatched: 8. This CDR3 region has 15 residues. Germline CDR1 DFQATT, CDR2 SNEGSKA (reference sequence). The CDR3 region is CSARDTAGVLYEQYF. Here the CDR3 DNA reads TGCAGTGCTAGAGACACAGCGGGAGTGTTATACGAGCAGTACTTC.

The chain is built from TRBV5-1 and TRBJ2-3; D not certain. Germline V CDR1 and CDR2: SGHRS, YFSETQ. The CDR3 length is 13 residues. V was pared by 2 bases and J by 6 bases, with 10 bases between. Written as DNA, the CDR3 is TGCGCCAGCAGCTTCGGTTCGCCGGATACGCAGTATTTT. Its protein product is CASSFGSPDTQYF.

This clonotype was counted at least ten times. V gene TRBV29-1 combines with J gene TRBJ2-1, with D perhaps matching TRBD2 (5 bases). The ends were cut back, 1 base at V and 4 bases at J, with 14 bases in the middle. The CDR3 has 15 amino acids. CDR1 and CDR2 (germline): SQVTM, ANQGSEA. The CDR3 here is CSVEGPEERYNEQFF. Written as DNA, the CDR3 is TGCAGCGTTGAAGGCCCTGAGGAGCGGTACAATGAGCAGTTCTTC.

In its sample, this clonotype was seen many times. The chain uses TRBV7-2 and TRBJ2-7; TRBD2 might be the D (6 bases). CDR1 is SGHTA, CDR2 FQGNSA, per germline. V was shortened by 1 base and J by 0 bases, with 13 bases between the two germline ends. The CDR3 sequence is 16 residues long. The CDR3: CASSLVGAGLSYEQYF. CDR3 coding DNA: TGTGCCAGCAGCTTAGTGGGTGCGGGACTCTCCTACGAGCAGTACTTC.

This clonotype was seen many times. At one end, the junction sequence differs from germline, possibly due to a read error. The V gene is TRBV4-3, the J gene TRBJ2-7; tentatively, D is TRBD1 (6 bases). This CDR3 comprises 13 residues. Germline values: CDR1 LGHNA, CDR2 YSLEER. DNA of the CDR3: TGTGCCAGCAGCCAAGAACAGGGCTACGAGCAGTACTTC. It translates to CASSQEQGYEQYF.

The chain couples TRBV20-1 to TRBJ1-2, with 7 bases that match TRBD1. Trimming cost V 2 bases and J 1 base; bases outside gene matches: 13. Germline V lookup: CDR1 DFQATT, CDR2 SNEGSKA (reference sequence). The CDR3 consists of 17 residues. The CDR3 region is CSARPGTVSLGNYGYTF. The CDR3 bases are TGCAGTGCTAGACCCGGGACAGTATCCCTTGGTAACTATGGCTACACCTTC.

This chain links TRBV7-8 with TRBJ2-1, with 9 bases identical to TRBD2. The CDR3 is 18 residues long. The J segment lost 1 base and the V segment lost 0 bases, leaving 7 bases of the junction unmatched. Germline V gene data show CDR1 as SGHVS and CDR2 as FQNEAQ. The CDR3 DNA follows: TGTGCCAGCAGCTTAGCATGGGCGGGAGGGCCGTCCTACAATGAGCAGTTCTTC. Translating gives CASSLAWAGGPSYNEQFF. The full variable domain, rest sourced from reference TRBV7-8 and TRBJ2-1, is GAGVSQSPRYKVAKRGQDVALRCDPISGHVSLFWYQQALGQGPEFLTYFQNEAQLDKSGLPSDRFFAERPEGSVSTLKIQRTQQEDSAVYLCASSLAWAGGPSYNEQFFGPGTRLTVL.